One and the same sample provided the 6 T cell receptor beta chains below, sequenced in a study of CD8 T cells in Susac syndrome. After extraction with the RNeasy kit, about 0.45 to 1 ug of the RNA was reverse transcribed using random hexamers. TCRdb fed the immunoSEQ multiplex PCR reads into MiXCR, producing one record per CDR3 protein. Of more than 70,000 distinct CDR3 sequences in the sample, about 91% were seen once. Input material: CD8+ T cells from PBMCs. The receptors stem from a human donor with multiple sclerosis.

This sequence joins TRBV3-1 and TRBJ2-1; D is tentatively TRBD1 or TRBD2 (5 bases each). The V end lost 0 bases, the J end lost 0 bases, and 15 bases lay between the germline ends. This CDR3 spans 18 amino acids. CDR1 is LGHDT and CDR2 is YNNKEL in the germline V gene (reference sequence). The DNA for the CDR3 is TGTGCCAGCAGCCAAGATAGTGGGGGTACTAGCTCCTACAATGAGCAGTTCTTC. Translating gives CASSQDSGGTSSYNEQFF.

The chain combines TRBV5-1 with TRBJ2-5; 7 nucleotides align to TRBD1. The CDR3 contains 14 residues. J lost 2 bases, V lost 2 bases, and 3 bases had no gene match. Germline lookup yields CDR1 SGHRS and CDR2 YFSETQ. The CDR3, as DNA: TGCGCCAGCAGCTTACAGGGGTTGCAAGAGACCCAGTACTTC. Protein: CASSLQGLQETQYF.

The genes are TRBV7-8 and TRBJ2-7, with D possibly being TRBD1 or TRBD2 (5 bases each). There are 13 residues in the CDR3. V was pared by 5 bases and J by 6 bases, with 14 bases between. Looked up from germline, CDR1 is SGHVS and CDR2 is FQNEAQ. The CDR3 nucleotides are TGTGCCAGCAGCCTCCCGGGACCCCTCGAGCAGTACTTC. Protein product: CASSLPGPLEQYF.

This chain uses TRBV28 with TRBJ2-3; D gene ambiguous. CDR1 is MDHEN and CDR2 is SYDVKM in the germline V gene. V lost 5 bases and J lost 3, with 12 bases in between. The CDR3 has 14 residues. DNA of the CDR3: TGTGCCAGCAGTGCCCGGTTGGAGACAGATACGCAGTATTTT. The encoded protein is CASSARLETDTQYF.

The rearrangement joins TRBV6-6 to TRBJ1-2; 10 bases are shared with TRBD1. After removal of 2 bases from V and 6 bases from J, the junction contained 9 bases not matched to a gene. This CDR3 contains 16 residues. Per germline, CDR1 MNHNY and CDR2 SVGAGI (reference sequence). As DNA, the CDR3 is TGTGCCAGCAGTTACGGGACAGGGGCCAGCGAGGATGGCTACACCTTC. Residues: CASSYGTGASEDGYTF.

V usage is TRBV19 and J usage is TRBJ2-1; 10 bases agree with TRBD2. This CDR3 spans 13 amino acids. The V segment lost 11 bases and the J segment 5 bases; nucleotides outside the gene matches: 6. CDR1 is LNHDA, CDR2 SQIVND, per germline (reference sequence). This CDR3 reads CAVDLAGDNEQFF. CDR3 sequence (DNA): TGTGCCGTAGATCTAGCGGGAGACAATGAGCAGTTCTTC.